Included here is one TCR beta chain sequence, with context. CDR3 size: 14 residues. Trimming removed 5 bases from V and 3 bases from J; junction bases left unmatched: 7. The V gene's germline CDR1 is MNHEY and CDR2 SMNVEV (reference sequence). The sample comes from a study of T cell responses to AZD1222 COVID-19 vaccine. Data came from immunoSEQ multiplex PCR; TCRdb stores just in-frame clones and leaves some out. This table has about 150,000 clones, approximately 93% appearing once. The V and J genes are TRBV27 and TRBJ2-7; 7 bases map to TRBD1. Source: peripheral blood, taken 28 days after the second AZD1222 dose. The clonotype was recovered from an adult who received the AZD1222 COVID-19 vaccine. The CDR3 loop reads CASSEGTAYYEQYF. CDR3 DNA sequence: TGTGCCAGCAGTGAAGGGACAGCCTACTACGAGCAGTACTTC.